In this sample, the clone carrying this T cell receptor (beta chain) turned up a few times. Its target is unknown. The study ran its PCR with 60 Vbeta and 13 Jbeta primers. Sequencing used immunoSEQ multiplex PCR; TCRdb keeps in-frame clones, though not all of them. The sample has fewer than 150,000 clones, less than 85% seen once; the top ten hold 1%. This sample was taken from a study of cytomegalovirus exposure and HLA in healthy donors. Findings and caveats of the study: Solely CMV serostatus was available to characterize immune exposure. TCR beta V segments were, for the most part, productive about 87% or about 30% of the time in an earlier analysis. A later analysis reportedly found that, within productive TCRs, an Asian-associated ancestry cluster had fewer N-insertions than the mean observed across the roughly 610 donors.

Germline V lookup: CDR1 SGHDN, CDR2 FVKESK. The CDR3 extends over 13 amino acids. Trimming removed 1 base at V and 7 bases at J, with 10 bases between. The sequence was collected from a man aged 35-49 years in good health and CMV-seronegative. This chain uses TRBV14 with TRBJ2-5, with D possibly matching TRBD1 (5 bases). The sample consisted of PBMCs. DNA for the CDR3: TGTGCCAGCAGCCAAGGGCAGGGATGGACCCAGTACTTC. This encodes CASSQGQGWTQYF.